This T cell receptor (beta chain) comes out of a study of blood T cell repertoires in COVID-19. CDR3 length: 17 amino acids. The germline gives CDR1 LGHNT, CDR2 FRNRAP. Trimming cost V 2 bases and J 1 base, with 18 bases left between them. Sequencing was performed with immunoSEQ multiplex PCR; in TCRdb, only in-frame clones are kept and a portion is missing. The sample has around 100,000 clones, approximately 86% seen once; the top ten hold about 1.8%. This TCR came from an elderly man with acute or convalescent COVID-19. The gene calls are TRBV12-5 and TRBJ2-7; D is undetermined. The sample comprised peripheral blood. CDR3 in amino acids: CASGLLAPRRPSYEQYF. Written as DNA, the CDR3 is TGTGCTAGTGGTTTGCTTGCCCCCCGGCGGCCGTCCTACGAGCAGTACTTC.